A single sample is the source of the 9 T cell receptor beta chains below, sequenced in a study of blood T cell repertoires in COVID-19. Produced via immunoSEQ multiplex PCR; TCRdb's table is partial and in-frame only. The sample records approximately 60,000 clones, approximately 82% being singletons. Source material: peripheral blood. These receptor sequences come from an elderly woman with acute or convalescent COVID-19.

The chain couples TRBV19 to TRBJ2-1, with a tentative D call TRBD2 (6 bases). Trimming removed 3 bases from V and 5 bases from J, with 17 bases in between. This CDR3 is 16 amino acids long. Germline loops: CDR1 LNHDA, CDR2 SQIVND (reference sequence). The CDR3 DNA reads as TGTGCCAGTAGTATTATGAGGTTGGGGGGAAACAATGAGCAGTTCTTC. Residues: CASSIMRLGGNNEQFF.

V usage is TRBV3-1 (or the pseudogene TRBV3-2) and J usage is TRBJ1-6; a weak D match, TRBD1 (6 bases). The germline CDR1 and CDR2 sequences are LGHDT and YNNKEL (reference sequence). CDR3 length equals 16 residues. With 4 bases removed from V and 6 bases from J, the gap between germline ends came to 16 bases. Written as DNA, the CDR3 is TGTGCCAGCAGCCCCCCAGGGGTTTTCGGTAATTCACCCCTCCACTTT. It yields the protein CASSPPGVFGNSPLHF.

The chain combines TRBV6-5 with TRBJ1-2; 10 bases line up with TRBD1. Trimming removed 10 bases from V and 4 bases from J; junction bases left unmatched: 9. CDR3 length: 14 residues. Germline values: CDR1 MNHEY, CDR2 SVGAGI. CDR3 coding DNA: TGTGCCACCGAGGACAGGGGGTCTGGCTATGGCTACACCTTC. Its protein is CATEDRGSGYGYTF.

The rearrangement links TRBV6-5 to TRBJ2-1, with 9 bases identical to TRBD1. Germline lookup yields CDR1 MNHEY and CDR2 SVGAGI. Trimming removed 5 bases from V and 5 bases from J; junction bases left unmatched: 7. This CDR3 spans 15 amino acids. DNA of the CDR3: TGTGCCAGCAGTCGCCCCGGGACAGGGAACAATGAGCAGTTCTTC. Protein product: CASSRPGTGNNEQFF.

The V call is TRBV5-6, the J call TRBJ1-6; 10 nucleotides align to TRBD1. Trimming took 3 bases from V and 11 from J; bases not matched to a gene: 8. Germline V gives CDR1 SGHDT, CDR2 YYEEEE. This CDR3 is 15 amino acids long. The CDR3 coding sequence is TGTGCCAGCAGCTCCTCGGGACAGGGGAGTCCACCCCTCCACTTT. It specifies CASSSSGQGSPPLHF.

The CDR3 nucleotides read TGTGCCAGCAGTTTCCTCCCCGGGACAGGGCAAGAGACCCAGTACTTC. This codes for CASSFLPGTGQETQYF. The chain links TRBV28 to TRBJ2-5; 9 bases are a match to TRBD1. Germline V gene sequence: CDR1 MDHEN, CDR2 SYDVKM. CDR3 length equals 16 residues. V gave up 3 bases and J gave up 2 bases; unmatched junction bases: 7.

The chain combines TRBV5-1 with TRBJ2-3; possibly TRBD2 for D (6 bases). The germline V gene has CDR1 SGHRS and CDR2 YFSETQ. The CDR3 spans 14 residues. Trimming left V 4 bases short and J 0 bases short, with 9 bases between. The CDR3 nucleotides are TGCGCCAGCAGCGCCGGGACTAGCACAGATACGCAGTATTTT. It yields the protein CASSAGTSTDTQYF.

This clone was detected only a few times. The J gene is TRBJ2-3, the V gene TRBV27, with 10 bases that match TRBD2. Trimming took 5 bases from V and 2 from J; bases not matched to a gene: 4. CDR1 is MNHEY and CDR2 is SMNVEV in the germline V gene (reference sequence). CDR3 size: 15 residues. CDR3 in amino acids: CASSGAGGNTDTQYF. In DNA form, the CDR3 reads TGTGCCAGCAGTGGAGCGGGGGGGAACACAGATACGCAGTATTTT.

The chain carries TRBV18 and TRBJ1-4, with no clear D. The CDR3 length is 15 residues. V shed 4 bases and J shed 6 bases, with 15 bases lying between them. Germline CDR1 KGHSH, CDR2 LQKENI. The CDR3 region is CASSLKGLGDEKLFF. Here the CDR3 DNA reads TGTGCCAGCTCACTGAAGGGCCTCGGGGATGAAAAACTGTTTTTT.